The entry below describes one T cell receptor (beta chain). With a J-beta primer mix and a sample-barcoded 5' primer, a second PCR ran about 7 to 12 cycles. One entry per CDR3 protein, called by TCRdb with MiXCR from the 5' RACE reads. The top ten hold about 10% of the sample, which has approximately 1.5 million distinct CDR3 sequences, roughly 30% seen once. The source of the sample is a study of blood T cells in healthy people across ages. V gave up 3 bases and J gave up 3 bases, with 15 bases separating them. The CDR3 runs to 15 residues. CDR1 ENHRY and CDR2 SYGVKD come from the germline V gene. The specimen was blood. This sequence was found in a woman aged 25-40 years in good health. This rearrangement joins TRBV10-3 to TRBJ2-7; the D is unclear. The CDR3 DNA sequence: TGTGCCATCAGTGACCATGGCCGCACACTCTACGAGCAGTACTTC. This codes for CAISDHGRTLYEQYF.